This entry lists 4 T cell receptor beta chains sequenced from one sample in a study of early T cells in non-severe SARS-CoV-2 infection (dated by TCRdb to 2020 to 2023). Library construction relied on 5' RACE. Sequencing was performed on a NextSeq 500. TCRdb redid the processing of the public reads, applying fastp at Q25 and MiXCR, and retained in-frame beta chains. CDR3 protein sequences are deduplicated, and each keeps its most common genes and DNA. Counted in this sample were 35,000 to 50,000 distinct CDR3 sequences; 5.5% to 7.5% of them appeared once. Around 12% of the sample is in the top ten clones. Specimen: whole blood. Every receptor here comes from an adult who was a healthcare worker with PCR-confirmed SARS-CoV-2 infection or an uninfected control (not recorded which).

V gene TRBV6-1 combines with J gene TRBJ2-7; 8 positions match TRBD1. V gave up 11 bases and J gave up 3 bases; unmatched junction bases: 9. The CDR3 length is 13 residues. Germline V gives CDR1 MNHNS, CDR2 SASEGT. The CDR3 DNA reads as TGTGCCGGGCGGACAGGGAAAGGCTACGAGCAGTACTTC. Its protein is CAGRTGKGYEQYF.

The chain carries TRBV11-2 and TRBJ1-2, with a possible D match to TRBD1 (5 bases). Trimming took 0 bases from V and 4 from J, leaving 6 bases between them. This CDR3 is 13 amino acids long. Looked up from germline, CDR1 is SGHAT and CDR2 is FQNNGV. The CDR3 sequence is CASSLEQAYGYTF. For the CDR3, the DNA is TGTGCCAGCAGCTTAGAACAGGCCTATGGCTACACCTTC.

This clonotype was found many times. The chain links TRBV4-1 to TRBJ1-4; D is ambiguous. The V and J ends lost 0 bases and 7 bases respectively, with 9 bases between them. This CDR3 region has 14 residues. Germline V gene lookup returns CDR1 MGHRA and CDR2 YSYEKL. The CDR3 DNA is TGCGCCAGCAGCCAAGAGGGGTTGGGTGAAAAACTGTTTTTT. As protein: CASSQEGLGEKLFF.

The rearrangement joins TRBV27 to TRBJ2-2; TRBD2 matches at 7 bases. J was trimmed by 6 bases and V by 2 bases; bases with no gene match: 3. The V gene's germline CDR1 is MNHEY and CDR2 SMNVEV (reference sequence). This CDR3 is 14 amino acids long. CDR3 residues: CASSLGGGAGELFF. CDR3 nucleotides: TGTGCCAGCAGTTTAGGGGGAGGGGCCGGGGAGCTGTTTTTT.